Each of the 13 T cell receptor beta chains below was sequenced from the same sample in a study of response to subunit inactivated influenza vaccine. TCRdb called the RT-PCR reads again in MiXCR, with one record for every CDR3 protein. The sample holds about 780,000 distinct CDR3 sequences, approximately 18% seen once. The sequenced sample was PBMCs from blood, obtained approximately 5 days after vaccination. The receptors were sampled from a man aged 45 to 65 who received an inactivated influenza vaccine.

This clonotype was picked up a small number of times. The chain recombines TRBV29-1 with TRBJ2-7, with D hard to call. The CDR3 runs 11 residues. Germline CDR1 is SQVTM and CDR2 is ANQGSEA. Trimming took off 7 bases at V and 3 bases at J, with 10 bases between the two ends. CDR3 protein: CSARVDYEQYF. The CDR3 DNA is TGCAGCGCCCGAGTGGACTACGAGCAGTACTTC.

This clonotype was observed a handful of times. V gene TRBV28 combines with J gene TRBJ2-5; D is perhaps TRBD2 (6 bases). CDR3 length: 16 amino acids. V was trimmed by 3 bases and J by 0 bases, leaving 14 bases between them. Per the germline V gene, CDR1 is MDHEN and CDR2 is SYDVKM. As DNA, the CDR3 is TGTGCCAGCAGTTTTTTGGCTAGCGCCGACCAAGAGACCCAGTACTTC. Translated: CASSFLASADQETQYF.

This clonotype was observed a few times. This rearrangement joins TRBV11-2 to TRBJ2-6, with D tentatively TRBD1 (7 bases). The V gene lost 2 bases and the J gene lost 0 bases, with 14 bases spanning the gap. The CDR3 has 18 residues. Germline V CDR1 and CDR2: SGHAT, FQNNGV. CDR3 in amino acids: CASSLSPGGYSGANVLTF. CDR3 in DNA: TGTGCCAGCAGCTTAAGTCCAGGGGGGTACTCTGGGGCCAACGTCCTGACTTTC.

This clonotype has more than one count but fewer than ten. The chain couples TRBV20-1 to TRBJ2-1; tentative D call: TRBD2 (6 bases). V was pared by 2 bases and J by 14 bases, with 16 bases between. This CDR3 region has 12 residues. Germline V lookup: CDR1 DFQATT, CDR2 SNEGSKA (reference sequence). The CDR3 nucleotides are TGCAGTGCTAGATCCCATAGCGGTCATAAGTTCTTC. Amino acid sequence: CSARSHSGHKFF.

This clonotype was found a few times. The CDR3 is CASTPMRATDTQYF. The CDR3 nucleotides are TGTGCCAGCACCCCAATGAGGGCCACAGATACGCAGTATTTT. The chain recombines TRBV6-1 with TRBJ2-3; maybe TRBD2 (5 bases). There are 14 residues in the CDR3. The V gene lost 7 bases and the J gene lost 2 bases, with 13 bases spanning the gap. Germline-derived CDR1 and CDR2 are MNHNS and SASEGT.

This CDR3 reads CASSPGRGNIQYF. The CDR3, as DNA: TGTGCCAGCAGCCCCGGTCGGGGGAACATTCAGTACTTC. J is TRBJ2-4 and V is TRBV7-8, with D maybe TRBD2 (6 bases). Germline CDR1 is SGHVS and CDR2 is FQNEAQ. The CDR3 spans 13 residues. The germline V and J ends were trimmed by 5 bases and 7 bases, with 12 bases remaining between them. Drawing the rest from reference TRBV7-8 and TRBJ2-4, the complete variable domain is GAGVSQSPRYKVAKRGQDVALRCDPISGHVSLFWYQQALGQGPEFLTYFQNEAQLDKSGLPSDRFFAERPEGSVSTLKIQRTQQEDSAVYLCASSPGRGNIQYFGAGTRLSVL.

This clonotype has just a few counts. The chain recombines TRBV12-3 or TRBV12-4 with TRBJ2-1, with D uncertain. V was trimmed by 1 base and J by 0 bases, leaving 13 bases between them. This CDR3 spans 17 amino acids. Here the CDR3 reads CASSLEIRPISYNEQFF. The CDR3 nucleotides read TGTGCCAGCAGTTTAGAGATCAGACCAATCTCCTACAATGAGCAGTTCTTC.

This clonotype was seen a few times. V is TRBV12-3 or TRBV12-4 and J is TRBJ2-7; D might be TRBD1 or TRBD2, each matching 6 bases. The ends were cut back, 2 bases at V and 3 bases at J, with 14 bases in the middle. There are 15 residues in the CDR3. The DNA of the CDR3 is TGTGCCAGCAGTTTAAAGGGGGGTCAAGTCTACGAGCAGTACTTC. This codes for CASSLKGGQVYEQYF.

The CDR3 region is CASSFGSRNSPLHF. In nucleotides, the CDR3 is TGTGCCAGCAGTTTTGGCAGTCGTAATTCACCCCTCCACTTT. The chain combines TRBV12-3 or TRBV12-4 with TRBJ1-6; D is uncertain. The CDR3 totals 14 residues. With 3 bases removed from V and 6 bases from J, the gap between germline ends came to 9 bases.

This clonotype was seen many times. The chain is built from TRBV12-3 or TRBV12-4 and TRBJ1-5, with TRBD1 as a possible D gene (5 bases). This CDR3 is 13 amino acids long. V was shortened by 5 bases and J by 7 bases, with 12 bases between the two germline ends. The CDR3 here is CASSPGRRQPQHF. The CDR3 region has the DNA TGTGCCAGCAGTCCGGGACGAAGACAGCCCCAGCATTTT.

The rearrangement uses TRBV29-1 and TRBJ2-1; 7 bases align to TRBD2. Germline V lookup: CDR1 SQVTM, CDR2 ANQGSEA. The CDR3 spans 12 residues. The V segment lost 6 bases and the J segment 6 bases; nucleotides outside the gene matches: 5. The CDR3 sequence is CSVLPGGNEQFF. Here the CDR3 DNA reads TGCAGCGTCCTCCCGGGGGGCAATGAGCAGTTCTTC.

This clonotype was detected only a few times. The chain links TRBV5-1 to TRBJ1-1; tentatively, D is TRBD1 (6 bases). Germline-derived CDR1 and CDR2 are SGHRS and YFSETQ. V shed 4 bases and J shed 10 bases, with 14 bases lying between them. There are 12 residues in the CDR3. CDR3 DNA: TGCGCCAGCAGCGCTACAGGGAGGGGAGCTTTCTTT. Encoded protein: CASSATGRGAFF.

This chain uses TRBV29-1 with TRBJ1-5; D gene uncertain. There are 13 residues in the CDR3. Germline CDR1 is SQVTM and CDR2 is ANQGSEA. V lost 4 bases, J lost 1 base, and 8 bases lay in between. CDR3 in amino acids: CSVAFGSNQPQHF. DNA of the CDR3: TGCAGCGTTGCCTTCGGCAGCAATCAGCCCCAGCATTTT.